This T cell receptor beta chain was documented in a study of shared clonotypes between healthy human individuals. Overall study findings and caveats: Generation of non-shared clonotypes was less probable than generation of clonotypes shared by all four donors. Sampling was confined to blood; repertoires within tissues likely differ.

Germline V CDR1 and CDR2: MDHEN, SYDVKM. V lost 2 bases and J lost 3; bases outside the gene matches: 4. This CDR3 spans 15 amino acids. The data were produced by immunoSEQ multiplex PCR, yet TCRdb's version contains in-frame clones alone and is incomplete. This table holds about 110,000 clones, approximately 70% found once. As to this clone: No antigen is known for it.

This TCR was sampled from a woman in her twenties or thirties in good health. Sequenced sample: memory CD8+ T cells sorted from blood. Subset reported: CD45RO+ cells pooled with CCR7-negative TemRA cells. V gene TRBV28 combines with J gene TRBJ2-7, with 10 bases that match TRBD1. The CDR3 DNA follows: TGTGCCAGCAGTTTAGACAGGGGGCTGGGCTACGAGCAGTACTTC. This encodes CASSLDRGLGYEQYF.